This is a list of T cell receptor beta chains from one sample in a study of blood T cells in healthy people across ages. Via MiXCR, TCRdb re-called the 5' RACE reads, giving one row per CDR3 protein. Of about 1,800,000 distinct CDR3 sequences listed, over 25% are singletons. Sequenced input: blood. Receptors were obtained from a woman younger than 45 in good health. Both conserved end residues are trimmed from each CDR3. The order of the fields is CDR3 length, V gene, J gene, CDR3 protein.

>14|TRBV5-5|TRBJ2-2
ASILNSGTNTGELF
>14|TRBV28|TRBJ2-4
ASSTSAGGREGIQY
>14|TRBV20-1|TRBJ2-1
SARDSKHAGVREQF
>9|TRBV7-2|TRBJ2-7
ASSIRSEQY
>12|TRBV5-1|TRBJ1-6
ASSSREGDSPLH
>13|TRBV7-2|TRBJ2-1
ASSLVGGDFNEQF
>11|TRBV25-1|TRBJ2-7
ASCGQDSYEQY
>15|TRBV7-2|TRBJ2-2
ASSPAWGVVNGGELF
>12|TRBV12-3/TRBV12-4|TRBJ1-1
ASTEQGLNTEAF
>11|TRBV10-1|TRBJ1-1
ASAGGENTEAF
>11|TRBV9|TRBJ2-5
ASSVEGVGTQY
>13|TRBV7-2|TRBJ2-1
ASSLDGRGCNEQF
>13|TRBV5-1|TRBJ2-1
ASSFVAGAYNEQF
>10|TRBV7-9|TRBJ2-7
ASSHDRHEQY
>12|TRBV5-1|TRBJ1-2
ASSSGPGPYGYT
>13|TRBV5-1|TRBJ1-4
ASSLSATVNEKLF
>11|TRBV7-9|TRBJ2-7
ASSFAGTNEQY
>11|TRBV5-6|TRBJ2-1
ASSFRSHHEQF
>15|TRBV5-1|TRBJ2-2
ASSMTSGGINTGERF
>11|TRBV21-1|TRBJ2-4
ASGLRTYNEQY
>11|TRBV28|TRBJ1-2
ASNLDRVDGHT
>13|TRBV15|TRBJ2-3
ATSRGAGSTDTQY
>11|TRBV7-2|TRBJ2-1
ASSPGLVHEQF
>15|TRBV7-9|TRBJ1-3
ASSLGGTRTSGNTIY
>12|TRBV24-1|TRBJ2-7
ATSATGLSYEQY
>13|TRBV9|TRBJ2-5
ASSVAPPGGNEQY
>12|TRBV7-2|TRBJ2-5
SSSKGRLGETQY
>14|TRBV6-2/TRBV6-3|TRBJ1-2
ASSYGMRGAGYGYT
>10|TRBV18|TRBJ1-2
ASSAADYGYT
>13|TRBV6-5|TRBJ1-2
ASSPDRRDNYGYT
>14|TRBV12-3/TRBV12-4|TRBJ1-4
ASSRVGPRRNEKRF
>12|TRBV18|TRBJ2-1
ASSPGTATHEQF
>17|TRBV20-1|TRBJ1-5
SARPPGQGRIYSNQPQH
>13|TRBV7-2|NA
ASSSSAVVGYEQY
>11|TRBV5-1|TRBJ2-7
ASSLSGCREQY
>11|TRBV28|TRBJ2-7
ASRLTASYEQY
>14|TRBV6-5|TRBJ2-2
ASSYVRGQNTGELF
>12|TRBV29-1|TRBJ2-3
SALPTGRADTQY
>13|TRBV20-1|TRBJ1-2
SARSQGQANYGYT
>12|TRBV6-1|TRBJ1-5
ASSETGVYQPQH
>11|TRBV20-1|TRBJ1-5
SARGQGSRPQH
>13|TRBV5-1|TRBJ2-3
ASSRGGGVADTQY
>13|TRBV4-3|TRBJ1-2
ASSQPGTGSNGYT
>13|TRBV6-5|TRBJ1-4
ASSRRRGLGEKLF
>14|TRBV27|TRBJ2-3
ASSGTGTGEADTQY
>15|TRBV10-3|TRBJ2-5
AISDSGTGGFLKTQY
>14|TRBV6-5|TRBJ2-2
ASQRIGTSNTGELF
>9|TRBV29-1|TRBJ2-7
SVEFSYEQY